A selection of T cell receptor beta chains follows, all from one sample in a study of cytomegalovirus exposure and HLA in healthy donors. Clones were sequenced by immunoSEQ multiplex PCR, and TCRdb holds only the in-frame ones, with some missing. Among 210,000 or so clones, around 79% were seen once, and the ten largest hold around 1.8%. Sequencing was carried out using PBMCs. These receptor sequences come from a man younger than 35 in good health and CMV-seronegative. The CDR3 runs from the conserved cysteine through the conserved F or W. A D gene is named only where the DNA matches it firmly. Some rows mark clone size as missing; the rest say once, few, many or name a class of expanded clone.

TRBV15,-,TRBJ2-1,14,-,TGTGCCACCGAGGCGGGACGCACCTACAATGAGCAGTTCTTC,CATEAGRTYNEQFF
TRBV6-5,-,TRBJ2-1,16,-,TGTGCCAGCAGTTCATCCCTTCCAGCGGCCTACAATGAGCAGTTCTTC,CASSSSLPAAYNEQFF
TRBV30,-,TRBJ2-7,19,-,TGTGCCTGGAGTGTACGATGGCGGGAAACTCAATGGGGAAAATACGAGCAGTACTTC,CAWSVRWRETQWGKYEQYF
TRBV9,TRBD1,TRBJ2-1,14,-,TGTGCCAGCAGCCCAGCTTACAGGGGTAATGAGCAGTTCTTC,CASSPAYRGNEQFF
TRBV6-6,TRBD2,TRBJ2-2,16,-,TGTGCCAGCAGTTTCCGACTAGCAGCGAACACCGGGGAGCTGTTTTTT,CASSFRLAANTGELFF
TRBV19,-,TRBJ2-2,16,-,TGTGCCAGTCCCCCCCCAGGGGCCCCAGTAACCGGGGAGCTGTTTTTT,CASPPPGAPVTGELFF
TRBV25-1,-,TRBJ2-5,16,-,TGTGCCAGCAGCCTAGGCCCAGCAGGGTCGGAACAGACCCAGTACTTC,CASSLGPAGSEQTQYF
TRBV29-1,TRBD1,TRBJ1-1,14,-,TGCAGCGTTGGGATACAGGGGGGGGTCACTGAAGCTTTCTTT,CSVGIQGGVTEAFF
TRBV28,-,TRBJ2-1,15,-,TGTGCCACCGTCGGTCGGGAGATCCCGAACAATGAGCAGTTCTTC,CATVGREIPNNEQFF
TRBV7-3,TRBD2,TRBJ2-1,17,-,TGTGCCAGCAGCGCAACTAGCGGGGGACCCCCGTTTACTGAGCAGTTCTTC,CASSATSGGPPFTEQFF
TRBV9,TRBD1,TRBJ1-2,14,once,TGTGCCAGCAGCACCGCGGACAGGGGGCCCGGCTACACCTTC,CASSTADRGPGYTF
TRBV30,-,TRBJ2-7,15,-,TGTGCCTGGAGTGGGGAGACTACGAGCTCCTACGAGCAGTACTTC,CAWSGETTSSYEQYF
TRBV6-5,TRBD1,TRBJ1-2,15,once,TGTGCCAGCAGTTACTCTCAGGGGGTTAACTATGGCTACACCTTC,CASSYSQGVNYGYTF
TRBV9,-,TRBJ1-1,15,-,TGTGCCAGCAGCGCACATTCGGTAGGGGATACTGAAGCTTTCTTT,CASSAHSVGDTEAFF
TRBV2,-,TRBJ2-7,14,-,TGTGCCAGCAGCCCTCGTCCAGGATCCTACGAGCAGTACTTC,CASSPRPGSYEQYF
TRBV27,TRBD2,TRBJ2-5,16,-,TGTGCCAGCAGTGGAACCGGGGGGGCCTTGTCTGAGACCCAGTACTTC,CASSGTGGALSETQYF
TRBV5-8,TRBD1,TRBJ2-7,13,-,TGTGCCAGCAGCTTAGGGACAGGAAAAGAGCAGTACTTC,CASSLGTGKEQYF
TRBV5-8,-,TRBJ2-3,15,-,TGTGCCAGCAGCTTGGGGGGGCTTGAGACGGATACGCAGTATTTT,CASSLGGLETDTQYF
TRBV7-9,TRBD1,TRBJ1-1,12,-,TGTTCCAGCAGCTTGGACAGGGGAAGGGCTTTCTTT,CSSSLDRGRAFF
TRBV19,TRBD2,TRBJ2-7,13,-,TGTGCCACCTCACTAGCGGGATCCTACGAGCAGTACTTC,CATSLAGSYEQYF
TRBV30,TRBD1,TRBJ2-3,14,-,TGTGCCTGGAGGGACAGGGGGCTAACAGATACGCAGTATTTT,CAWRDRGLTDTQYF
TRBV6-6,-,TRBJ2-3,12,few,TGTGCCAGCAGCCCGTCCTCAGATACGCAGTATTTT,CASSPSSDTQYF
TRBV19,TRBD2,TRBJ2-1,16,once,TGTGCCAGTAGTCCGGGACTAGCTTACTCCTACAATGAGCAGTTCTTC,CASSPGLAYSYNEQFF
TRBV7-3,TRBD1,TRBJ2-7,12,-,TGTGCCAGCAGCTCGGGACAGTCAACCCTGTACTTC,CASSSGQSTLYF
TRBV15,-,TRBJ1-3,16,once,TGTGCCACAAATGATATGGAGGGGACGTTAGGAAACACCATATATTTT,CATNDMEGTLGNTIYF
TRBV27,TRBD2,TRBJ2-1,15,-,TGTGCCAGCAGTTTTGTAGCGGGAGCCTACAATGAGCAGTTCTTC,CASSFVAGAYNEQFF
TRBV28,-,TRBJ2-3,15,-,TGTGCCAGCAGTTTATCGGGGGACCGCACAGATACGCAGTATTTT,CASSLSGDRTDTQYF
TRBV7-9,TRBD2,TRBJ2-7,12,-,TGTTCCAGCGGGGAGTTCTCCTACGAGCAGTACTTC,CSSGEFSYEQYF
TRBV20-1,-,TRBJ1-2,11,-,TGCAGTGCCGGACAGTCCTATGGCTACACCTTC,CSAGQSYGYTF
TRBV4-2,-,TRBJ2-1,16,-,TGTGCCAGCAGCCAAGACCCCAGCGGCATAAACAATGAGCAGTTCTTC,CASSQDPSGINNEQFF
TRBV5-6,TRBD2,TRBJ2-3,16,-,TGTGCCAGCAGCTGGGGGGGGTTGACTAGCACAGATACGCAGTATTTT,CASSWGGLTSTDTQYF
TRBV4-3,-,TRBJ1-1,15,-,TGCGCCAGCAGCCAAGATTTCGAGGGAAGGACTGAAGCTTTCTTT,CASSQDFEGRTEAFF
TRBV4-3,TRBD2,TRBJ2-1,17,-,TGCGCCAGCAGCCAAGACTCCTCTAGCGGGGGGGCCAATGAGCAGTTCTTC,CASSQDSSSGGANEQFF
TRBV9,-,TRBJ1-5,15,few,TGTGCCAGCAGCGTAGGTGGACATAGCAATCAGCCCCAGCATTTT,CASSVGGHSNQPQHF
TRBV7-9,TRBD2,TRBJ2-1,17,few,TGTGCCAGCAGCTTTACCCTAGCGGAACCCAAGATTTGGGAGCAGTTCTTC,CASSFTLAEPKIWEQFF
TRBV5-4,TRBD2,TRBJ2-1,17,-,TGTGCCAGCAGCTTTGGGGGGGTAGCGGGACGGTACAATGAGCAGTTCTTC,CASSFGGVAGRYNEQFF
TRBV23-1,-,TRBJ1-2,12,-,TGCGCCAGCAGTCAGGGGACTCATGGCTACACCTTC,CASSQGTHGYTF
TRBV5-8,TRBD1,TRBJ2-7,14,-,TGTGCCAGCAGCCAGACAGGGATCTCCTACGAGCAGTACTTC,CASSQTGISYEQYF
TRBV5-1,-,TRBJ2-7,15,-,TGCGCCAGCAGCTTAAACAGGGCCCTTTCCTACGAGCAGTACTTC,CASSLNRALSYEQYF
TRBV12-5,TRBD1,TRBJ2-7,14,-,TGTGCTAGTGGTGGTGGGACAGTCTCCTACGAGCAGTACTTC,CASGGGTVSYEQYF
TRBV2,TRBD2,TRBJ2-2,13,-,TGTGCCAGCAAGGCGGGAGAGGACGGGGAGCTGTTTTTT,CASKAGEDGELFF
TRBV27,TRBD1,TRBJ1-1,15,once,TGTGCCAGCAGTTCGGGACAGGACATGAACACTGAAGCTTTCTTT,CASSSGQDMNTEAFF
TRBV15,-,TRBJ2-7,14,-,TGTGCCACCAGCAGAGATAGCGGATCCTACGAGCAGTACTTC,CATSRDSGSYEQYF
TRBV15,TRBD2,TRBJ2-3,19,-,TGTGCCACCAGCAGAGGACTAGCGGGGGGGTCAGGGCTTACAGATACGCAGTATTTT,CATSRGLAGGSGLTDTQYF
TRBV18,-,TRBJ1-1,15,-,TGTGCCAGCTCACCACGTACAGATCCGAACACTGAAGCTTTCTTT,CASSPRTDPNTEAFF
TRBV7-9,TRBD1,TRBJ1-1,15,-,TGTGCAGCAGGGGGAGGTCCACCGCAGAACACTGAAGCTTTCTTT,CAAGGGPPQNTEAFF
TRBV27,TRBD2,TRBJ2-3,18,few,TGTGCCAGCAGTTTACAACGTAGAGCGGGAGGGGGCACAGATACGCAGTATTTT,CASSLQRRAGGGTDTQYF
TRBV29-1,-,TRBJ2-7,14,-,TGCAGCGTCCGTTTCAGGGAGGCGGCCTACGAGCAGTACTTC,CSVRFREAAYEQYF
TRBV29-1,TRBD1,TRBJ2-2,14,-,TGCAGCGGCGGGACAGGAGGACGGACCGGGGAGCTGTTTTTT,CSGGTGGRTGELFF
TRBV5-8,-,TRBJ1-2,14,-,TGTGCCAGCAACACTAACAGGGTGAACTATGGCTACACCTTC,CASNTNRVNYGYTF
TRBV7-8,TRBD2,TRBJ2-1,15,once,TGTGCCAGCAGCCCCGGTGGTAGCGGGGGCTATGAGCAGTTCTTC,CASSPGGSGGYEQFF
TRBV28,-,TRBJ1-4,14,few,TGTGCCAGCAGCAGAACCCAGTGGGCTGAAAAACTGTTTTTT,CASSRTQWAEKLFF
TRBV2,-,TRBJ1-2,17,-,TGTGCCAGCAGTAAAGATGGGTCGGGGAAAGTTGTCTATGGCTACACCTTC,CASSKDGSGKVVYGYTF
TRBV30,TRBD1,TRBJ1-5,16,-,TGTGCCTGGAACCCCGTGGGACAGGGGAGGAATCAGCCCCAGCATTTT,CAWNPVGQGRNQPQHF